The 20 T cell receptor beta chains given below trace back to one sample, sequenced in a study of blood T cell repertoires in COVID-19. TCRdb keeps only in-frame clones here, not all; method: immunoSEQ multiplex PCR. The data contain 80,000 to 100,000 clones, 85% to 90% of them singletons. Sequenced: peripheral blood. The receptors were gathered from a woman aged 55-70 years in a cohort sampled during active or convalescent COVID-19.

The chain employs TRBV28 and TRBJ2-1; perhaps TRBD2 as D (6 bases). V was shortened by 2 bases and J by 1 base, with 12 bases between the two germline ends. This CDR3 region has 16 residues. The V gene's germline CDR1 is MDHEN and CDR2 SYDVKM. The CDR3: CASSLDGRRSYNEQFF. Here the CDR3 DNA reads TGTGCCAGCAGTTTAGACGGGAGAAGGTCCTACAATGAGCAGTTCTTC.

This chain uses TRBV5-1 with TRBJ2-2, with D possibly TRBD2 on 6 matching bases. The CDR3 totals 15 residues. The ends were cut back, 5 bases at V and 4 bases at J, with 15 bases in the middle. In germline, CDR1 is SGHRS, CDR2 YFSETQ. The CDR3 sequence: CASRSLADITGELFF. The DNA of the CDR3 is TGCGCCAGCAGGTCACTAGCAGACATCACCGGGGAGCTGTTTTTT.

The chain recombines TRBV6-5 with TRBJ1-2; D ambiguous. Germline loops: CDR1 MNHEY, CDR2 SVGAGI. Trimming removed 4 bases from V and 7 bases from J, with 19 bases in between. CDR3 length equals 15 residues. The CDR3 spells CASSSWLGAWSGYTF. In DNA, the CDR3 is TGTGCCAGCAGTTCCTGGTTGGGAGCGTGGAGTGGCTACACCTTC.

The chain combines TRBV10-2 with TRBJ1-5; TRBD1 is a possible D gene (5 bases). The germline V gene encodes CDR1 WSHSY and CDR2 SAAADI. With 2 bases removed from V and 7 bases from J, the gap between germline ends came to 9 bases. This CDR3 comprises 13 residues. The CDR3 reads CASSERGRQPQHF. CDR3 DNA: TGCGCCAGCAGTGAGAGGGGCAGGCAGCCCCAGCATTTT.

The chain uses TRBV29-1 and TRBJ1-1; 8 bases line up with TRBD1. The germline V gene has CDR1 SQVTM and CDR2 ANQGSEA. The CDR3 contains 15 residues. CDR3 coding DNA: TGCAGTGATTGTGGGACAGGAGGGTTCGGCACTGAAGCTTTCTTT. It is translated as CSDCGTGGFGTEAFF.

The CDR3, as DNA: TGTGCCACCAGTGATTTGAGTGAAGAGGTAAACACAGATACGCAGTATTTT. Translation gives CATSDLSEEVNTDTQYF. This chain uses TRBV24-1 with TRBJ2-3, with D unclear. CDR1 is KGHDR, CDR2 SFDVKD, per germline. V was shortened by 0 bases and J by 2 bases, with 14 bases between the two germline ends. This CDR3 is 17 amino acids long.

The gene calls are TRBV6-5 and TRBJ1-3; D is unresolved. This CDR3 region has 13 residues. V was pared by 11 bases and J by 4 bases, with 15 bases between. Germline V gene data show CDR1 as MNHEY and CDR2 as SVGAGI. CDR3 in DNA: TGTGCCCTTCAGGCGGGTTCAGGAAACACCATATATTTT. It codes for CALQAGSGNTIYF.

The CDR3 nucleotides are TGTGCCAGCAGCTTAGTAGCATCCTCAGATTATGGCTACACCTTC. It encodes CASSLVASSDYGYTF. This chain links TRBV7-8 with TRBJ1-2; D unresolved. Trimming stripped 1 base from V and 5 bases from J, with 14 bases between. CDR1 is SGHVS, CDR2 FQNEAQ, per germline. The CDR3 spans 15 residues.

The chain has TRBV6-1 and TRBJ2-5; possibly TRBD2 for D (5 bases). V lost 3 bases to trimming and J lost 5 bases, with 7 bases between them. CDR1 is MNHNS, CDR2 SASEGT, per germline. The CDR3 is 12 amino acids. The CDR3 reads CASSEPGETQYF. The CDR3 coding sequence is TGTGCCAGCAGTGAGCCGGGGGAGACCCAGTACTTC.

This clone was picked up one time. The chain is built from TRBV21-1 and TRBJ1-1; the table gives TRBD1 as D, unverified against the DNA. TRBV21-1 is deemed a pseudogene. The CDR3 consists of 14 residues. The CDR3 DNA is TGTGCCAGCAGCTATAACAGGGGGCCCCCTGAAGCTTTCTTT. Residues: CASSYNRGPPEAFF.

The chain has TRBV24-1 and TRBJ2-1; no clear D. Trimming cost V 4 bases and J 0 bases, with 12 bases left between them. The CDR3 sequence is 16 residues long. Germline V gives CDR1 KGHDR, CDR2 SFDVKD. The DNA for the CDR3 is TGTGCCACCAGTGACCTGACATCGAGCTCCTACAATGAGCAGTTCTTC. Translation: CATSDLTSSSYNEQFF.

This clone was observed once. V is TRBV21-1 and J is TRBJ2-3; no DNA check was done on the table's D call, TRBD2. TRBV21-1 is a known pseudogene. The CDR3 has 11 residues. CDR3 residues: CASSSPDTQYF. The CDR3 nucleotides read TGTGCCAGCAGCTCTCCAGATACGCAGTATTTT.

The chain carries TRBV6-1 and TRBJ2-3; 14 bases are a match to TRBD2. V lost 2 bases to trimming and J lost 6 bases; unmatched junction nucleotides: 7. There are 17 residues in the CDR3. Germline values: CDR1 MNHNS, CDR2 SASEGT. CDR3 nucleotides: TGTGCCAGCAGTGAACCCGTAGGACTAGCGGGAGGTGATACGCAGTATTTT. Protein product: CASSEPVGLAGGDTQYF.

V gene TRBV28 combines with J gene TRBJ2-5, with 9 bases that match TRBD2. The CDR3 contains 15 residues. CDR1 and CDR2 (germline): MDHEN, SYDVKM. Trimming at V came to 6 bases and at J to 5 bases, leaving 10 bases not matched to a gene. This chain's CDR3 is CASSLAGAGGETQYF. Here the CDR3 DNA reads TGTGCCAGCAGCCTGGCCGGGGCGGGGGGGGAGACCCAGTACTTC.

This chain uses TRBV21-1 with TRBJ2-7; the table's D call, TRBD2, was not checked against the DNA. TRBV21-1 is designated a pseudogene. This CDR3 has 10 residues. The CDR3 region is CASSLPGENF. CDR3 coding DNA: TGTGCCAGCAGCCTCCCGGGGGAGAACTTC.

This clone was seen more than once but under ten times. The chain combines TRBV27 with TRBJ2-1; TRBD1 aligns across 7 bases. V was pared by 4 bases and J by 4 bases, with 13 bases of the junction left unmatched. This CDR3 has 17 residues. Germline assignment: CDR1 MNHEY and CDR2 SMNVEV (reference sequence). CDR3 DNA sequence: TGTGCCAGCAGTTCCCACCCCCAGGGGGTAAGGTACAATGAGCAGTTCTTC. It codes for CASSSHPQGVRYNEQFF.

The chain has TRBV7-9 and TRBJ2-5; 8 bases line up with TRBD1. J was trimmed by 0 bases and V by 5 bases; bases with no gene match: 17. The CDR3 spans 19 residues. From germline, CDR1 is SEHNR and CDR2 FQNEAQ (reference sequence). The CDR3 DNA is TGTGCCAGCAGCCTTACCGCCGGGACAGGAGCTTCCTACCAAGAGACCCAGTACTTC. Residues: CASSLTAGTGASYQETQYF.

This rearrangement joins TRBV6-5 to TRBJ2-2, with a tentative D call TRBD1 (5 bases). V was cut by 5 bases and J by 6 bases, with 13 bases left in between. CDR3 size: 14 residues. CDR1 and CDR2 from the germline V gene are MNHEY and SVGAGI. The CDR3: CASSPTGYAGELFF. The CDR3, as DNA: TGTGCCAGCAGTCCTACAGGTTACGCCGGGGAGCTGTTTTTT.

The chain uses TRBV5-8 and TRBJ2-1; D is undetermined. The V end was cut by 0 bases, the J end by 8 bases, with 12 bases between. CDR3 length: 14 residues. Germline V gene sequence: CDR1 SGHTS, CDR2 YDEGEE. The CDR3 nucleotides are TGTGCCAGCAGCTTGGGGCTCTCTCTGGATGAGCAGTTCTTC. Encoded protein: CASSLGLSLDEQFF.

The rearrangement links TRBV6-5 to TRBJ1-1; D is undetermined. The V end was cut by 6 bases, the J end by 2 bases, with 13 bases between. From germline, CDR1 is MNHEY and CDR2 SVGAGI. This CDR3 is 14 amino acids long. CDR3 DNA sequence: TGTGCCAGCAGGGGTGTAGGACTAAACACTGAAGCTTTCTTT. Translated, it gives CASRGVGLNTEAFF.